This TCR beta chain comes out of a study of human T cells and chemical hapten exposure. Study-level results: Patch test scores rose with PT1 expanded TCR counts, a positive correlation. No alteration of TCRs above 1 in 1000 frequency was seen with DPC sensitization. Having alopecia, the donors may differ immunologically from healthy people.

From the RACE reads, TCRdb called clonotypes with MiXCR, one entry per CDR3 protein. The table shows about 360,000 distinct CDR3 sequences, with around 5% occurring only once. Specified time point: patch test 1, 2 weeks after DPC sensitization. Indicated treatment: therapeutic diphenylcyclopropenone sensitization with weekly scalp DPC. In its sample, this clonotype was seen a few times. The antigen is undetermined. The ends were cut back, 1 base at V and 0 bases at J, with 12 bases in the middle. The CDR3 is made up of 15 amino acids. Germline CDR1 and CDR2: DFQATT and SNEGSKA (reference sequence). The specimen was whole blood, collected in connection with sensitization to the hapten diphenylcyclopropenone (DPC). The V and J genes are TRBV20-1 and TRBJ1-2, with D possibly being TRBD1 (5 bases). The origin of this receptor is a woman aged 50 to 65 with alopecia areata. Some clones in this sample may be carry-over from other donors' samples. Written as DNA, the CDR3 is TGCAGTGCTAGAGTCACAGGTCTGACTAACTATGGCTACACCTTC. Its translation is CSARVTGLTNYGYTF.